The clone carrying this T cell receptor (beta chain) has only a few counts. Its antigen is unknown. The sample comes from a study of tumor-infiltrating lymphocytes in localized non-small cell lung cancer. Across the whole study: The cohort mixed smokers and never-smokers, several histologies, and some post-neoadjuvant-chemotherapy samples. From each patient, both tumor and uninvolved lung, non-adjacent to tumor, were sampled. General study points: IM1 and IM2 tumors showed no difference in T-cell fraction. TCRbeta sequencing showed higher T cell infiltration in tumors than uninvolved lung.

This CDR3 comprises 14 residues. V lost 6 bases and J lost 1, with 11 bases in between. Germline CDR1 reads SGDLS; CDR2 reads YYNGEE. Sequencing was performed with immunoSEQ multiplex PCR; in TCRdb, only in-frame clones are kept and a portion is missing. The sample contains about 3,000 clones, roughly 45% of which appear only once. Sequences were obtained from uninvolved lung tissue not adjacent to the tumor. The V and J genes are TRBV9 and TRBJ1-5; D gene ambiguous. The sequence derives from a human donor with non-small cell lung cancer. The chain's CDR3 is CASTPSCSNQPQHF. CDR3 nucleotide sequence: TGTGCCAGCACACCCAGTTGCAGCAATCAGCCCCAGCATTTT. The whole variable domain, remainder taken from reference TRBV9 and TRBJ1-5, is DSGVTQTPKHLITATGQRVTLRCSPRSGDLSVYWYQQSLDQGLQFLIQYYNGEERAKGNILERFSAQQFPDLHSELNLSSLELGDSALYFCASTPSCSNQPQHFGDGTRLSIL.